Shown below are 24 T cell receptor beta chains from a single sample sequenced in a study of post-analysis software for immune sequencing data. Prepared TCR beta cDNA libraries contained unique molecular identifiers. One entry per CDR3 protein, called by TCRdb with MiXCR from the PCR reads. The sample lists around 710,000 distinct CDR3 sequences, roughly 46% occurring once. These receptors have no identified antigens. Broader study findings: Included in a set of four or five TRBV segments more frequent in patients than controls were TRBV5-6, TRBV5-1 and TRBV20-1.

Sequenced input: blood. The receptors stem from a girl aged 5 to 17 with multiple sclerosis.

In this sample, this clonotype turned up a few times. V is TRBV9 and J is TRBJ1-4; D possibly corresponds to TRBD1 (5 bases). The CDR3 extends over 14 amino acids. Germline V gives CDR1 SGDLS, CDR2 YYNGEE. V lost 7 bases and J 5 bases, leaving 15 bases between the germline ends. Written as DNA, the CDR3 is TGTGCCAGCTCTCTGGGGGGAGGGAATGAAAAACTGTTTTTT. Its translation is CASSLGGGNEKLFF.

This clonotype appeared once. The chain joins TRBV7-2 to TRBJ2-5; TRBD1 matches 11 bases. The DNA matches TRBJ2-7 better at its end, which makes the J call doubtful. The CDR3 contains 15 residues. CDR1 SGHTA and CDR2 FQGNSA come from the germline V gene. In DNA form, the CDR3 reads TGTGCCAGCAGCTTAGGACTGGGACAGGGGGGCGAGCAGTACTTC. Residues: CASSLGLGQGGEQYF.

This chain joins TRBV10-3 and TRBJ2-1; 7 positions match TRBD1. Germline V gene lookup returns CDR1 ENHRY and CDR2 SYGVKD. This CDR3 has 17 amino acids. J was trimmed by 6 bases and V by 5 bases; bases with no gene match: 16. CDR3: CAISPLAGGNWGNEQFF. The CDR3 DNA follows: TGTGCCATCAGTCCATTGGCAGGGGGTAATTGGGGCAATGAGCAGTTCTTC.

The V and J genes are TRBV2 and TRBJ2-1; 11 bases fit TRBD2. Germline-derived CDR1 and CDR2 are SNHLY and FYNNEI. The ends lost 6 bases at V and 6 bases at J; junction bases unmatched: 4. The CDR3 is 14 amino acids. CDR3 coding DNA: TGTGCCAGCAGACTAGCGGGAGCGGTCAATGAGCAGTTCTTC. Protein: CASRLAGAVNEQFF.

The chain carries TRBV20-1 and TRBJ2-4, with TRBD2 matching 9 bases. The J call is in doubt because the DNA end fits TRBJ2-7 better. Germline CDR1 and CDR2: DFQATT and SNEGSKA (reference sequence). This CDR3 is 15 amino acids long. CDR3 nucleotide sequence: TGCAGTGCTAGCAGAGCAGCGGGAGGAGGCTACGAGCAGTACTTC. Translation gives CSASRAAGGGYEQYF.

This sequence joins TRBV4-1 and TRBJ2-7; 8 nucleotides match TRBD2. The CDR3 length is 16 residues. With 1 base clipped from V and 4 bases from J, the junction kept 9 bases outside the gene matches. Germline CDR1 is MGHRA and CDR2 is YSYEKL. The CDR3 here is CASSQGIPGLGYEQYF. The CDR3 bases are TGCGCCAGCAGCCAAGGGATTCCGGGACTAGGGTACGAGCAGTACTTC.

The V and J genes are TRBV5-1 and TRBJ2-2, with D hard to call. The CDR3 consists of 14 residues. The V end lost 0 bases, the J end lost 0 bases, and 3 bases lay between the germline ends. Germline values: CDR1 SGHRS, CDR2 YFSETQ. Here the CDR3 DNA reads TGCGCCAGCAGCTTGGAGGCGAACACCGGGGAGCTGTTTTTT. Residues: CASSLEANTGELFF.

The genes are TRBV7-2 and TRBJ2-5; weak D call: TRBD2 (5 bases). Near its end, the DNA agrees better with TRBJ2-7, so the J call may be wrong. Germline lookup yields CDR1 SGHTA and CDR2 FQGNSA. The CDR3 sequence is 16 residues long. For the CDR3, the DNA is TGTGCCAGCAGCCAGAATACGGGGAGATCCGCCTACGAGCAGTACTTC. It is translated as CASSQNTGRSAYEQYF.

V is TRBV7-6 and J is TRBJ2-1; TRBD1 is a possible D gene (6 bases). CDR1 is SGHVS and CDR2 is FNYEAQ in the germline V gene. V dropped 1 base and J dropped 8 bases, with 15 bases sitting between them. This CDR3 has 15 amino acids. The CDR3, as DNA: TGTGCCAGCAGCTTAGGAGAAACAGGGTGGGATGAGCAGTTCTTC. Protein sequence: CASSLGETGWDEQFF.

This chain uses TRBV5-1 with TRBJ2-4; TRBD1 agrees at 7 bases. The J call may be wrong; the DNA end is better matched by TRBJ2-7. The CDR3 is made up of 13 amino acids. Germline loops: CDR1 SGHRS, CDR2 YFSETQ. CDR3 in amino acids: CASSPGTACEQYF. The CDR3 DNA reads as TGCGCCAGCAGCCCGGGGACAGCGTGCGAGCAGTACTTC.

The rearrangement joins TRBV29-1 to TRBJ2-3; 8 bases align to TRBD2. The CDR3 runs 20 residues. V shed 5 bases, J shed 0 bases, and the junction held 22 bases outside the gene matches. In germline, CDR1 is SQVTM, CDR2 ANQGSEA. The CDR3 here is CSVTKHRVASGPTSTDTQYF. CDR3 DNA: TGCAGCGTTACCAAACACAGGGTGGCTAGCGGGCCTACTAGCACAGATACGCAGTATTTT.

This clonotype came up a few times. The rearrangement uses TRBV7-2 and TRBJ2-5, with D maybe TRBD2 (5 bases). Germline loops: CDR1 SGHTA, CDR2 FQGNSA. The CDR3 has 16 amino acids. The V end lost 0 bases, the J end lost 0 bases, and 11 bases lay between the germline ends. The CDR3 DNA reads as TGTGCCAGCAGCTTAGCTGGAGCGGCGTACCAAGAGACCCAGTACTTC. Its protein is CASSLAGAAYQETQYF.

Concerning this clonotype itself: Germline and junction disagree at one end, which may indicate a read error. This sequence joins TRBV5-1 and TRBJ2-1; 7 nucleotides match TRBD1. The CDR3 contains 15 residues. CDR1 and CDR2 (germline): SGHRS, YFSETQ. CDR3 loop: CVSSFTGDITNEQFF. CDR3 bases: TGCGTCAGCAGCTTTACAGGGGACATAACCAATGAGCAGTTCTTC.

There are a few counts of this clonotype. This sequence joins TRBV4-3 and TRBJ2-7, with TRBD1 identical over 7 bases. V lost 1 base to trimming and J lost 5 bases; unmatched junction nucleotides: 11. This CDR3 has 16 residues. The germline V gene encodes CDR1 LGHNA and CDR2 YSLEER. DNA for the CDR3: TGCGCCAGCAGCCAAGCGAGGGGGACAGTACTCAACGAGCAGTACTTC. This translates into CASSQARGTVLNEQYF.

The V and J genes are TRBV20-1 and TRBJ1-1; TRBD1 matches at 7 bases. After removal of 5 bases from V and 3 bases from J, the junction contained 9 bases not matched to a gene. CDR1 DFQATT and CDR2 SNEGSKA come from the germline V gene (reference sequence). The CDR3 is 14 residues long. The CDR3 DNA sequence: TGCAGTGCTCGGGACAGCCCTAGGGACACTGAAGCTTTCTTT. This translates into CSARDSPRDTEAFF.

This clonotype was detected a few times. The chain joins TRBV7-8 to TRBJ2-7; 9 positions agree with TRBD2. CDR1 SGHVS and CDR2 FQNEAQ come from the germline V gene. V gave up 5 bases and J gave up 4 bases; unmatched junction bases: 12. The CDR3 contains 16 residues. The CDR3 DNA follows: TGTGCCAGCAGCCCCCAGACAGCGGGAGGATCGTACGAGCAGTACTTC. Its translation: CASSPQTAGGSYEQYF.

This clonotype has only a few counts. CDR3 sequence: CASSQLSSGTSGRALYNEQFF. For the CDR3, the DNA is TGTGCCAGCAGCCAACTCAGCTCCGGGACTAGCGGGAGGGCGCTCTACAATGAGCAGTTCTTC. The chain couples TRBV14 to TRBJ2-1, with TRBD2 matching over 16 bases. The CDR3 spans 21 residues. The germline gives CDR1 SGHDN, CDR2 FVKESK. V trimming: 2 bases; J trimming: 3 bases; junction bases outside the gene matches: 13.

The chain recombines TRBV6-2 or TRBV6-3 with TRBJ2-1, with TRBD1 matching over 11 bases. CDR1 and CDR2 (germline): MNHEY, SVGEGT. Trimming at V came to 5 bases and at J to 9 bases, leaving 6 bases not matched to a gene. The CDR3 has 14 residues. In DNA form, the CDR3 reads TGTGCCAGCAGTACGGACAGGGGGCGGGTTGAGCAGTTCTTC. Amino acid sequence: CASSTDRGRVEQFF.

The gene calls are TRBV11-2 and TRBJ2-3; TRBD1 matches at 8 bases. Looked up from germline, CDR1 is SGHAT and CDR2 is FQNNGV. J gave up 0 bases and V 5 bases, and 7 bases lay outside the gene matches. The CDR3 spans 16 residues. The CDR3: CASSTRTGMSTDTQYF. The CDR3 region has the DNA TGTGCCAGCAGCACTCGGACAGGGATGAGCACAGATACGCAGTATTTT.

The CDR3 loop reads CASSSGRGGEQFF. CDR3 coding DNA: TGCGCCAGCAGCTCGGGTAGGGGCGGTGAGCAGTTCTTC. The chain couples TRBV5-1 to TRBJ2-1; possibly TRBD1 for D (5 bases). Per germline, CDR1 SGHRS and CDR2 YFSETQ. The CDR3 is made up of 13 amino acids. Deletions cut 3 bases from V and 9 bases from J, with 13 bases between.

This clonotype was recorded a few times. The chain uses TRBV21-1 and TRBJ2-7; TRBD2 was called by the table and not checked on the DNA. TRBV21-1 counts as a pseudogene. CDR3 size: 17 residues. In DNA form, the CDR3 reads TGTGCCAGCAGCAAAGTGGTTCTTCGTGGCGGGTCCTACGAGCAGTACTTC. This translates into CASSKVVLRGGSYEQYF.

V and J are TRBV9 and TRBJ2-5; D tentatively fits TRBD1 or TRBD2 (5 bases each). Matching the DNA end better, TRBJ2-7 makes the J call doubtful. Per the germline V gene, CDR1 is SGDLS and CDR2 is YYNGEE. The length of the CDR3 is 14 residues. The CDR3 loop is CASSASLSGREQYF. In nucleotides, the CDR3 is TGTGCCAGCAGCGCTAGCCTCTCGGGGCGCGAGCAGTACTTC.

The chain uses TRBV2 and TRBJ2-3, with no clear D. The V end was cut by 4 bases, the J end by 2 bases, with 13 bases between. CDR3 length equals 15 residues. Germline loops: CDR1 SNHLY, CDR2 FYNNEI. CDR3 DNA sequence: TGTGCCAGCAGTGGGACGCCCGGTCTCACAGATACGCAGTATTTT. Amino acids: CASSGTPGLTDTQYF.

There are a few counts of this clonotype. The rearrangement uses TRBV5-1 and TRBJ2-3; 7 bases are shared with TRBD1. Germline-derived CDR1 and CDR2 are SGHRS and YFSETQ. With 3 bases clipped from V and 0 bases from J, the junction kept 7 bases outside the gene matches. This CDR3 spans 16 amino acids. CDR3 sequence (DNA): TGCGCCAGCAGCTCGATCAGGGGGTCAAGCACAGATACGCAGTATTTT. Encoded protein: CASSSIRGSSTDTQYF.